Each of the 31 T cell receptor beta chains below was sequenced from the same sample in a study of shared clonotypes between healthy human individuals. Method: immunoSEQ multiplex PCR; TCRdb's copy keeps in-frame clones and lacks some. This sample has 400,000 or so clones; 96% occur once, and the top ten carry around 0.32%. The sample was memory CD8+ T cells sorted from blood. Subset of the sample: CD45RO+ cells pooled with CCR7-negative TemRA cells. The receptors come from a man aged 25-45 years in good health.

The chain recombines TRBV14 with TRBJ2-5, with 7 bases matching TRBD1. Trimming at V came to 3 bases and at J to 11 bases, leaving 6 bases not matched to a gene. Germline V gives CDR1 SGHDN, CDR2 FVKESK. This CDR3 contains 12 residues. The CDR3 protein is CASSHPGQPQYF. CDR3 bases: TGTGCCAGCAGCCACCCGGGACAGCCACAGTACTTC.

The CDR3 nucleotides are TGTGCCAGCAGCGCGGGCCCGGGACAGGGCTACAATGAGCAGTTCTTC. Amino acid sequence: CASSAGPGQGYNEQFF. The chain uses TRBV11-3 and TRBJ2-1; 9 positions agree with TRBD1. In germline, CDR1 is SGHNT, CDR2 YENEEA. This CDR3 contains 16 residues. V lost 5 bases to trimming and J lost 3 bases; unmatched junction nucleotides: 8.

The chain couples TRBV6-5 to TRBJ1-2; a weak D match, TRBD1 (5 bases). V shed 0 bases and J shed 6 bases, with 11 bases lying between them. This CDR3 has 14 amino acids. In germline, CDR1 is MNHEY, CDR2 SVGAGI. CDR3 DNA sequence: TGTGCCAGCAGTTACTCTCGGGGGAGCAATGGCTACACCTTC. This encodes CASSYSRGSNGYTF.

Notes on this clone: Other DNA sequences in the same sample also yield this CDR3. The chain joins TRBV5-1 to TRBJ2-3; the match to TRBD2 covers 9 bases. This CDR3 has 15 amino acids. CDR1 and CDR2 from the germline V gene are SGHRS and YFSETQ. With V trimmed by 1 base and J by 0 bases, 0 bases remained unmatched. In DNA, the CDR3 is TGCGCCAGCAGCTTGACTAGCGGGAGCACAGATACGCAGTATTTT. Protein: CASSLTSGSTDTQYF.

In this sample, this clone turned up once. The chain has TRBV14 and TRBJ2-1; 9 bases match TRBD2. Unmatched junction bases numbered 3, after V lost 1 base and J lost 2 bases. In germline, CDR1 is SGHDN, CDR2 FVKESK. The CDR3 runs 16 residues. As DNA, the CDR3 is TGTGCCAGCAGCCAAGCTCTAGCGGGAACCTACAATGAGCAGTTCTTC. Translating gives CASSQALAGTYNEQFF.

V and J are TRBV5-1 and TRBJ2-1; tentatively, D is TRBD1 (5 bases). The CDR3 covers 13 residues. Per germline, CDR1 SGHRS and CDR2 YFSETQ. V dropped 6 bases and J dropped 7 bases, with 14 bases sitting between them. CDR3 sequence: CASKSSDRNEQFF. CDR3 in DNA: TGCGCCAGCAAATCATCCGACAGAAATGAGCAGTTCTTC.

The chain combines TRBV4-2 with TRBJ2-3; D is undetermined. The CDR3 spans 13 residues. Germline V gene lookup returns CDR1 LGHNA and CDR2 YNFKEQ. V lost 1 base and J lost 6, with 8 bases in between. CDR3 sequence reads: CASSQGTRDTQYF. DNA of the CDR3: TGTGCCAGCAGCCAAGGAACCAGGGATACGCAGTATTTT.

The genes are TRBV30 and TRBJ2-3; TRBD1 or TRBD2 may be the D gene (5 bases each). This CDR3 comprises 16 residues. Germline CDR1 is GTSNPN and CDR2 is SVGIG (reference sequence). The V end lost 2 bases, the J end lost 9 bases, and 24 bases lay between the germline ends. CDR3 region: CAWSTLGTIQGDTQYF. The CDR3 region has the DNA TGTGCCTGGAGTACCCTGGGGACGATCCAAGGGGACACGCAGTATTTT.

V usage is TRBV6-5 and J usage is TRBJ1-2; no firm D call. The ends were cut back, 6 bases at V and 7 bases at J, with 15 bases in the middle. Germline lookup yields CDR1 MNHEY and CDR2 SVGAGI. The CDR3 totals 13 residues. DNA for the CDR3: TGTGCCAGCAGATACGATTCCCTAGGTGGCTACACCTTC. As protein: CASRYDSLGGYTF.

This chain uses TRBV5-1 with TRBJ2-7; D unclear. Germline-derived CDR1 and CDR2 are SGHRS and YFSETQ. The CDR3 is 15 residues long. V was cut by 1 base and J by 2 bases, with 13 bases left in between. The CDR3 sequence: CASSLPGSNAYEQYF. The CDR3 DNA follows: TGCGCCAGCAGCTTGCCGGGCTCGAACGCCTACGAGCAGTACTTC.

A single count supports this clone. Written as DNA, the CDR3 is TGTGCCAGCAGCCATAATTGGGGTAATGAAAAACTGTTTTTT. Its translation: CASSHNWGNEKLFF. The gene calls are TRBV14 and TRBJ1-4; D is unclear. The CDR3 is 14 amino acids. Looked up from germline, CDR1 is SGHDN and CDR2 is FVKESK. The V and J ends lost 3 bases and 4 bases respectively, with 9 bases between them.

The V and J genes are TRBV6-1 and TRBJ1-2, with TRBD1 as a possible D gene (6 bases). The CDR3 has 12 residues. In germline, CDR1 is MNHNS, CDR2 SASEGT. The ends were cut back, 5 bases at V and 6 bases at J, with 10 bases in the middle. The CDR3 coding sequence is TGTGCCAGCAGTCCCTGGACAGATGGCTACACCTTC. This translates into CASSPWTDGYTF.

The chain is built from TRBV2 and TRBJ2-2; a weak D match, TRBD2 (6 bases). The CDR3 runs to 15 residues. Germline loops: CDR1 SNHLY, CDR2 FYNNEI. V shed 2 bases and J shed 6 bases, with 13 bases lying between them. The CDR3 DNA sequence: TGTGCCAGCAGTGAACAGACTAGGTTCCCCGGGGAGCTGTTTTTT. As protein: CASSEQTRFPGELFF.

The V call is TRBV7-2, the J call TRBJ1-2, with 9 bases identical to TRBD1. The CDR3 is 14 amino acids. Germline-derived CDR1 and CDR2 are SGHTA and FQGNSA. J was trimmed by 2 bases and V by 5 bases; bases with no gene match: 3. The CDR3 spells CASSPGQGNYGYTF. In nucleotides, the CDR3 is TGTGCCAGCAGCCCAGGACAGGGGAACTATGGCTACACCTTC.

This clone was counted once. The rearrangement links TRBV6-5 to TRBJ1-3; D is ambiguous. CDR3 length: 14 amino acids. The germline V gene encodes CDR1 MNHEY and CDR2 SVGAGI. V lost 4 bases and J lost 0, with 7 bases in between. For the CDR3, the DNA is TGTGCCAGCAGTTTAGCCAACTCTGGAAACACCATATATTTT. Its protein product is CASSLANSGNTIYF.

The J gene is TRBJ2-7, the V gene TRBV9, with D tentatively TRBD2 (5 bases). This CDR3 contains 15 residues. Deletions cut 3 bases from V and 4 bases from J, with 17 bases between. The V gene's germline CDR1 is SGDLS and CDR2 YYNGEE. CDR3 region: CASSARLEARYEQYF. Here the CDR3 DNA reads TGTGCCAGCAGCGCCAGACTGGAGGCCAGGTACGAGCAGTACTTC.

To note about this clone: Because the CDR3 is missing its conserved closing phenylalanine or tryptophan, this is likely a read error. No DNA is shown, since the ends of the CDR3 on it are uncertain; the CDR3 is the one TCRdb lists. The CDR3 reads CASSDPGLAGI. The V and J genes are TRBV2 and TRBJ2-3; TRBD2, the table's D call, lacks a check against the DNA. The CDR3 spans 11 residues, counting both ends. Germline CDR1 SNHLY, CDR2 FYNNEI.

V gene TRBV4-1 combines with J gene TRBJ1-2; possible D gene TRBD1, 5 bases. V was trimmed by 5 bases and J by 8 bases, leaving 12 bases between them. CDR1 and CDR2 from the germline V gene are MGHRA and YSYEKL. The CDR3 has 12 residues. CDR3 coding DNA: TGCGCCAGCAGCAAAGGAAAGGGGGGCTACACCTTC. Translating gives CASSKGKGGYTF.

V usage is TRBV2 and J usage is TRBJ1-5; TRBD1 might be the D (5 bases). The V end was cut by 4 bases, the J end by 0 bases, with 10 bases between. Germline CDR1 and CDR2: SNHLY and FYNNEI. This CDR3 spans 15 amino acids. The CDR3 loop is CASSVSGGSNQPQHF. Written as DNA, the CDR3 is TGTGCCAGCAGTGTTTCCGGGGGTAGCAATCAGCCCCAGCATTTT.

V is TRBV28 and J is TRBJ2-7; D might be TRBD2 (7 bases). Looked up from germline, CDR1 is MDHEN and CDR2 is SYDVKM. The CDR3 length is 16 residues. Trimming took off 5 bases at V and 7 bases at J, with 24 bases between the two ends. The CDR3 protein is CASSIPSGGRGGEQYF. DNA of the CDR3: TGTGCCAGCAGTATTCCCTCTGGCGGGAGAGGGGGGGAGCAGTACTTC.

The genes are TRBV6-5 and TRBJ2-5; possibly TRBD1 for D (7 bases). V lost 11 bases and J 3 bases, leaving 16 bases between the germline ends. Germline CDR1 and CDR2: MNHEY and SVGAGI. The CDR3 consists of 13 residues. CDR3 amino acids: CAGGDSTEETQYF. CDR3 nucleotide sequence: TGTGCCGGCGGGGACAGTACAGAAGAGACCCAGTACTTC.

Here the CDR3 DNA reads TGTGCCAGCAGCTTAACTGAAAGGCCAACTGGAAACACCATATATTTT. This sequence encodes CASSLTERPTGNTIYF. The V gene is TRBV7-9, the J gene TRBJ1-3; D unclear. CDR3 size: 16 residues. Trimming removed 2 bases from V and 2 bases from J, with 13 bases in between. Per germline, CDR1 SEHNR and CDR2 FQNEAQ (reference sequence).

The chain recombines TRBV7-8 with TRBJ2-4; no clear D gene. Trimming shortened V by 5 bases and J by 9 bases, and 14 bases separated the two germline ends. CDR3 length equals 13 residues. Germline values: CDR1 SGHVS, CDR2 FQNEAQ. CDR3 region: CASSPRGVVIQYF. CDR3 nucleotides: TGTGCCAGCAGCCCCCGTGGGGTCGTCATTCAGTACTTC. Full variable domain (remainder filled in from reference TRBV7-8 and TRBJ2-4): GAGVSQSPRYKVAKRGQDVALRCDPISGHVSLFWYQQALGQGPEFLTYFQNEAQLDKSGLPSDRFFAERPEGSVSTLKIQRTQQEDSAVYLCASSPRGVVIQYFGAGTRLSVL.

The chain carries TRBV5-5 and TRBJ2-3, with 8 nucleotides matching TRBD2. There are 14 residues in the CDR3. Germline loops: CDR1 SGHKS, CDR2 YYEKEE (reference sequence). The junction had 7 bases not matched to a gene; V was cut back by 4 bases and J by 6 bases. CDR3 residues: CASSRTSLWDTQYF. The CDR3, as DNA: TGTGCCAGCAGCCGGACTAGCCTTTGGGATACGCAGTATTTT.

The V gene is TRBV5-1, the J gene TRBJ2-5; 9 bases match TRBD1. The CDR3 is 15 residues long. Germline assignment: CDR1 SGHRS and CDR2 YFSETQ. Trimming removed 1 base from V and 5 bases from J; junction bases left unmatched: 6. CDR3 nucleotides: TGCGCCAGCAGCTTGAACAGGGGGCCAGGGGAGACCCAGTACTTC. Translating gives CASSLNRGPGETQYF.

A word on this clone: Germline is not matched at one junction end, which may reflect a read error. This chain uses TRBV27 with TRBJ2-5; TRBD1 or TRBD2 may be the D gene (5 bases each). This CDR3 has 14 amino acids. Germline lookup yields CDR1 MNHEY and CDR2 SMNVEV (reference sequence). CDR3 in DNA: TGTGCCAGCAGTTTATGGGGGAACCACGAGACCCAGTACTTC. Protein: CASSLWGNHETQYF.

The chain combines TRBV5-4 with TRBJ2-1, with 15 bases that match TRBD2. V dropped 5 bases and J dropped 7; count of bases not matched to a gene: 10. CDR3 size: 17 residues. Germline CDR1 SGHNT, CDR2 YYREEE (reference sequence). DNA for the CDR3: TGTGCCAGCAGTTCTCGGACTAGCGGGAGGGGGACTAATGAGCAGTTCTTC. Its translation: CASSSRTSGRGTNEQFF.

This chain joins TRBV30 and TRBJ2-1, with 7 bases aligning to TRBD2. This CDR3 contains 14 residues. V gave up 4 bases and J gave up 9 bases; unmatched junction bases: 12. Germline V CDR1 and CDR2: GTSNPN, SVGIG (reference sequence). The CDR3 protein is CAWNIDWGGSEQFF. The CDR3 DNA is TGTGCCTGGAATATAGATTGGGGGGGAAGTGAGCAGTTCTTC.

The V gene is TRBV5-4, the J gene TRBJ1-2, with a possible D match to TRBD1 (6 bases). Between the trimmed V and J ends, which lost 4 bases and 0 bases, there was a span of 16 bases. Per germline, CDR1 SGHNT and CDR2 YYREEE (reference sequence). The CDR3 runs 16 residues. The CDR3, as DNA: TGTGCCAGCAGCCACCAACTGACAGGAGCTAACTATGGCTACACCTTC. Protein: CASSHQLTGANYGYTF. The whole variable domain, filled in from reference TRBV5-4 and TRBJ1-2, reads ETGVTQSPTHLIKTRGQQVTLRCSSQSGHNTVSWYQQALGQGPQFIFQYYREEENGRGNFPPRFSGLQFPNYSSELNVNALELDDSALYLCASSHQLTGANYGYTFGSGTRLTVV.

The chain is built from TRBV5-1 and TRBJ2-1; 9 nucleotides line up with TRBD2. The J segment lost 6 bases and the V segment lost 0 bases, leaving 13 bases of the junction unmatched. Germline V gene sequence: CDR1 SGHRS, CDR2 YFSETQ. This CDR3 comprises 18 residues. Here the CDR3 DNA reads TGCGCCAGCAGCTTGGTATCCGCGGGAGGGCCGCTGGGCAATGAGCAGTTCTTC. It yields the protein CASSLVSAGGPLGNEQFF.

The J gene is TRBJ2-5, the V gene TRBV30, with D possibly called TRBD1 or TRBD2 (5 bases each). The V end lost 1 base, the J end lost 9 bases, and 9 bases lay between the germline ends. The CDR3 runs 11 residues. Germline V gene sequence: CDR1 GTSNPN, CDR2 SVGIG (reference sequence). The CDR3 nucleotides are TGTGCCTGGAGTGGGGGGTCGGCCCAGTACTTC. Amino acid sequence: CAWSGGSAQYF.